The sequence of this T cell receptor (beta chain) was determined in a study of regulatory T cells in long-lasting Graves disease. The study's findings and limits: The sample size was small, and this may have reduced accuracy.

Time point of the sample: newly diagnosed GD, antithyroid drugs for less than 3 months. PBMC RNA served as the TCR library source. The CDR3 has 15 amino acids. After removal of 2 bases from V and 4 bases from J, the junction contained 8 bases not matched to a gene. In germline, CDR1 is GTSNPN, CDR2 SVGIG (reference sequence). At least ten counts were recorded for this clonotype. Its specificity is not known. According to the study, TCR beta libraries were built with iRepertoire HTBI primers and CDR3-region Arm-PCR. TCRdb re-analysed the multiplex PCR reads in MiXCR, keeping a single row per CDR3 protein. The data contain 400,000 to 550,000 distinct CDR3 sequences, 16% of them singletons. This sample was shared with a second study, whose subject was T cells in Graves' hyperthyroidism and ophthalmopathy. In that study: Hyperthyroidism of Graves' type that showed no ophthalmopathy progression within 18 months was stable. Blood also contained most expanded thyroid clonotypes above 0.001.

The source of this sequence is a woman under 40 with Graves disease. The sample here was peripheral blood mononuclear cells (PBMCs), taken at new diagnosis, from a patient treated with antithyroid drugs. V gene TRBV30 combines with J gene TRBJ1-5; TRBD1 matches 7 bases. This CDR3 reads CAWSSATGINQPQHF. DNA of the CDR3: TGTGCCTGGAGTTCGGCGACAGGGATTAATCAGCCCCAGCATTTT.